A selection of T cell receptor beta chains follows, all from one sample in a study of cytomegalovirus exposure and HLA in healthy donors. The repertoire was sequenced with immunoSEQ multiplex PCR; TCRdb's copy has only in-frame clones and lacks some. The data contain about 270,000 clones, roughly 70% of them singletons. Sequenced: PBMCs. These receptor sequences come from a female donor in good health and CMV-seronegative. The CDR3 runs from the conserved cysteine through the conserved F or W. D genes are given only for firm matches. Not every row has a clone size; where given, it reads once, few, many or a size class.

D gene	V gene	clone size	J gene	CDR3 DNA	CDR3 protein
-	TRBV5-1	-	TRBJ1-1	TGCGCCAGCAGCGAGCAGGGCACTGAAGCTTTCTTT	CASSEQGTEAFF
TRBD1	TRBV29-1	-	TRBJ2-3	TGCAGCGTTGAACGACAGGGGGCGGGCGATACGCAGTATTTT	CSVERQGAGDTQYF
TRBD1	TRBV7-3	-	TRBJ2-7	TGTGCCAGCAGCGCCTCAGGGGGCTCGGTGAGCGAGCAGTACTTC	CASSASGGSVSEQYF
-	TRBV30	-	TRBJ1-1	TGTGCCTGGAGTGTAGCGGGTTGGACTGAAGCTTTCTTT	CAWSVAGWTEAFF
TRBD1	TRBV9	-	TRBJ1-1	TGTGCCAGCAGCGGAGCAGGACAGGGAAATACTGAAGCTTTCTTT	CASSGAGQGNTEAFF
TRBD2	TRBV2	few	TRBJ2-7	TGTGCCAGCAGCTCCGGGACTAGCGGTTCCTACGAGCAGTACTTC	CASSSGTSGSYEQYF
TRBD2	TRBV5-1	-	TRBJ2-7	TGCGCCAGCAGCTTTAGCGGGATAAGCGAGCAGTACTTC	CASSFSGISEQYF
TRBD1	TRBV15	-	TRBJ2-7	TGTGCCACCCAACAGGGGACCCCACTGAAAGGCGAGCAGTACTTC	CATQQGTPLKGEQYF
-	TRBV6-1	-	TRBJ2-7	TGTGCCATCCCTCGGGGAAACGAGCAGTACTTC	CAIPRGNEQYF
-	TRBV13	-	TRBJ1-4	TGTGCCAGCAGCTTACGGGGTGCGAGGGAGAATGAAAAACTGTTTTTT	CASSLRGARENEKLFF
TRBD1	TRBV11-1	-	TRBJ2-3	TGTGCCAGCAGCAGAGGGGGCCTTATCACAGATACGCAGTATTTT	CASSRGGLITDTQYF
-	TRBV5-1	-	TRBJ1-1	TGCGCCAGCAGCCCCTTACAGGGTAACACTGAAGCTTTCTTT	CASSPLQGNTEAFF
-	TRBV5-1	-	TRBJ2-1	TGCGCCAGCAGCTTGGTGGCAGGGGCCCTAGGTGAGCAGTTCTTC	CASSLVAGALGEQFF
-	TRBV11-2	-	TRBJ2-1	TGTGCCAGCAGCTTTTCCCCCGCTAGCGCCCCATCCTACAATGAGCAGTTCTTC	CASSFSPASAPSYNEQFF
-	TRBV19	-	TRBJ2-7	TGTGCCAGTAAGGGGGGGACTGGACCCTACGAGCAGTACTTC	CASKGGTGPYEQYF
-	TRBV7-8	-	TRBJ1-5	TGTGCCAGCAGCACAAGGCGGGGGGATCAGCCCCAGCATTTT	CASSTRRGDQPQHF
-	TRBV13	-	TRBJ2-5	TGTGCCAGCAGCACGAACCGCAGGGAGACCCAGTACTTC	CASSTNRRETQYF
TRBD1	TRBV5-8	-	TRBJ2-5	TGTGCCAGCAGCGTGGACAGGGGGCGAGAGACCCAGTACTTC	CASSVDRGRETQYF
-	TRBV2	few	TRBJ2-7	TGTGCCAGCAGTGAAGGGGGCGCGAGATACGAGCAGTACTTC	CASSEGGARYEQYF
-	TRBV19	-	TRBJ2-1	TGTGCCAGTACCAAGCGGGCGAGCTCCTACAATGAGCAGTTCTTC	CASTKRASSYNEQFF
-	TRBV7-8	-	TRBJ2-7	TGTGCCAGCAGCAGCACCTACGAGCAGTACTTC	CASSSTYEQYF
TRBD1	TRBV7-2	-	TRBJ2-7	TGTGCCAGCAGCGCGACAGGGGACCTCTCCTACGAGCAGTACTTC	CASSATGDLSYEQYF
TRBD2	TRBV7-9	-	TRBJ2-7	TGTGCCAGCAGCCCGATTCCAGCGGGAGGGCCTCGCGAGCAGTACTTC	CASSPIPAGGPREQYF
-	TRBV7-7	-	TRBJ1-3	TGTGCTAGCAGCTTAGAACAGGGTCCTGGAAACACCATATATTTT	CASSLEQGPGNTIYF
TRBD1	TRBV10-3	-	TRBJ2-1	TGTGCCATCAGTGAAGGGACAGGGGCAAACTACAATGAGCAGTTCTTC	CAISEGTGANYNEQFF
-	TRBV4-2	-	TRBJ1-4	TGTGCCAGCAGCCAAGATGCGTGGTCAACTAATGAAAAACTGTTTTTT	CASSQDAWSTNEKLFF
TRBD1	TRBV16	-	TRBJ1-1	TGTGCCAGCAGCCAATGGACAGGGACTGAAGCTTTCTTT	CASSQWTGTEAFF
-	TRBV7-9	once	TRBJ2-7	TGTGCCAGCAGCCTAGGGGCAGGGCAATACTACGAGCAGTACTTC	CASSLGAGQYYEQYF
TRBD2	TRBV5-1	-	TRBJ2-7	TGCGCCAGCAGCTTGGGGGCGGGAGGATCCTACGAGCAGTACTTC	CASSLGAGGSYEQYF
TRBD1	TRBV7-9	-	TRBJ2-7	TGTGCCAGCAGCTTAGAAGGGACAGGGCCTTCTCGGGAGTACTTC	CASSLEGTGPSREYF
-	TRBV13	-	TRBJ2-2	TGTGCCAGCAGCCCACAGGGAGGGAGGGGCACCGGGGAGCTGTTTTTT	CASSPQGGRGTGELFF
-	TRBV15	-	TRBJ1-6	TGTGCCACCAGCAGAGATGGTGGAGGGAATTCACCCCTCCACTTT	CATSRDGGGNSPLHF
TRBD2	TRBV12-5	-	TRBJ2-3	TGTGCTAGTGGTCGCATTAGCGGGAGTGAGGGCACAGATACGCAGTATTTT	CASGRISGSEGTDTQYF
TRBD1	TRBV6-1	-	TRBJ2-7	TGTGCCAGCAGTGGGGACAGGCCTACCTACGAGCAGTACTTC	CASSGDRPTYEQYF
TRBD2	TRBV6-5	-	TRBJ2-7	TGTGCCAGCAGTTACTCTCTAGCGGGATCCTACGAGCAGTACTTC	CASSYSLAGSYEQYF
TRBD2	TRBV11-2	-	TRBJ2-1	TGTGCCAGCAGCTTCCCTCACCGACTAGCGGGGCCCTACAATGAGCAGTTCTTC	CASSFPHRLAGPYNEQFF
-	TRBV19	-	TRBJ2-1	TGTGCCAGTAGTCCCCGACAAAGTAAGCAGTTCTTC	CASSPRQSKQFF
TRBD2	TRBV11-3	-	TRBJ2-1	TGTGCCAGCAGCCCCCGGGAGGGCTCCTACAATGAGCAGTTCTTC	CASSPREGSYNEQFF
-	TRBV30	few	TRBJ1-4	TGTGCCTGGAGTATCCGTGAAAAACTGTTTTTT	CAWSIREKLFF
-	TRBV6-5	-	TRBJ1-1	TGTGCCAGCAGTTATCTTTCGACAGGCTTGAACACTGAAGCTTTCTTT	CASSYLSTGLNTEAFF
-	TRBV9	-	TRBJ2-3	TGTGCCAGCAGCGTTCGGGGACTTGGGACAGATACGCAGTATTTT	CASSVRGLGTDTQYF
TRBD1	TRBV28	-	TRBJ1-1	TGTGCCAGCAGTTTATCCCCACAGGGGGTCACTGAAGCTTTCTTT	CASSLSPQGVTEAFF
-	TRBV6-4	-	TRBJ2-1	TGTGCCAGCAGTGAAGACGACAGAAATGAGCAGTTCTTC	CASSEDDRNEQFF
TRBD2	TRBV7-9	-	TRBJ2-7	TGTGCCAGCAGCCCTCGGACTAGCGGAGACTACTACGAGCAGTACTTC	CASSPRTSGDYYEQYF
TRBD1	TRBV11-3	-	TRBJ2-7	TGTGCCAGCAGCTCCGGCGTCGGGACAGGAACCTACGAGCAGTACTTC	CASSSGVGTGTYEQYF
-	TRBV6-6	-	TRBJ1-1	TGTGCCAGCAGTTACTCAGGGGTCACTGAAGCTTTCTTT	CASSYSGVTEAFF
-	TRBV29-1	-	TRBJ2-1	TGCAGCGTTCTCTCCACCGAGGAATGGGATGAGCAGTTCTTC	CSVLSTEEWDEQFF
TRBD1	TRBV11-2	few	TRBJ1-3	TGTGCCAGCAGCAGCCCGGGACAGGGGGTAAACACCATATATTTT	CASSSPGQGVNTIYF